Many counts were recorded for the clone carrying this TCR beta chain. The target antigen is unknown. This record belongs to a study of T cell repertoires in cytomegalovirus infection. Study in general: CMV epitopes in the study were HLA-C-restricted (recently identified) and HLA-B-restricted (well studied). An indication of both CMV infection and matching HLA type came from public TCR beta signatures.

The CDR3 sequence is 15 residues long. The V and J ends lost 5 bases and 1 base respectively, with 12 bases between them. In germline, CDR1 is SGHVS, CDR2 FQNEAQ. Points from the study as a whole: HLA-C-restricted CMV clonotypes gave the most frequent clonotype in two of eight donors. Carriers of CMV and the relevant HLA type were discriminated by public TCR beta frequency.

TCRdb itself ran the reads through MiXCR, one entry per CDR3 protein. Of about 920,000 distinct CDR3 sequences detected, 31% appear once; the ten largest clones hold 11% to 15%. This TCR was sampled from a human donor in good health (CMV status not recorded). Some clones in this sample may be carry-over from other donors' samples. This chain links TRBV7-8 with TRBJ2-1; TRBD1 is a possible D gene (6 bases). The starting material was cultured CD8+ T cells from PBMCs, obtained from culture after CMV antigen stimulation. CDR3: CASSPVGGSYNEQFF. DNA of the CDR3: TGTGCCAGCAGCCCAGTAGGGGGATCCTACAATGAGCAGTTCTTC. Full variable domain (rest looked up from reference TRBV7-8 and TRBJ2-1): GAGVSQSPRYKVAKRGQDVALRCDPISGHVSLFWYQQALGQGPEFLTYFQNEAQLDKSGLPSDRFFAERPEGSVSTLKIQRTQQEDSAVYLCASSPVGGSYNEQFFGPGTRLTVL.